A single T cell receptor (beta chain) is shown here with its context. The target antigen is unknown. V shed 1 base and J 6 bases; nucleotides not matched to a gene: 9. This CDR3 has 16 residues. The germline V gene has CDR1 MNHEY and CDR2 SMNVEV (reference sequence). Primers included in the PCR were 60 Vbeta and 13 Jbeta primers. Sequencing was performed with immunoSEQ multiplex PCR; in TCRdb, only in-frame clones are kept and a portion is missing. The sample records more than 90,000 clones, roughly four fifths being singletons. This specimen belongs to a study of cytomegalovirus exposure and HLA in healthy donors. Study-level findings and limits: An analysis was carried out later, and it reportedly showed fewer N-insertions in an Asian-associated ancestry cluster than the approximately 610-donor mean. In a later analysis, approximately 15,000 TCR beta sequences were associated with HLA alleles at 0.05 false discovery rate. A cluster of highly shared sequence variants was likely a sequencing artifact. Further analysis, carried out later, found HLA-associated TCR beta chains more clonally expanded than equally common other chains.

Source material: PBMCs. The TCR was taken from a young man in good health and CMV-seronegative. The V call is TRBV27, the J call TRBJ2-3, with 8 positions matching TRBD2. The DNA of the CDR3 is TGTGCCAGCAGTTTATTCGGGGGGGCCGCCGAGGATACGCAGTATTTT. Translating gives CASSLFGGAAEDTQYF.